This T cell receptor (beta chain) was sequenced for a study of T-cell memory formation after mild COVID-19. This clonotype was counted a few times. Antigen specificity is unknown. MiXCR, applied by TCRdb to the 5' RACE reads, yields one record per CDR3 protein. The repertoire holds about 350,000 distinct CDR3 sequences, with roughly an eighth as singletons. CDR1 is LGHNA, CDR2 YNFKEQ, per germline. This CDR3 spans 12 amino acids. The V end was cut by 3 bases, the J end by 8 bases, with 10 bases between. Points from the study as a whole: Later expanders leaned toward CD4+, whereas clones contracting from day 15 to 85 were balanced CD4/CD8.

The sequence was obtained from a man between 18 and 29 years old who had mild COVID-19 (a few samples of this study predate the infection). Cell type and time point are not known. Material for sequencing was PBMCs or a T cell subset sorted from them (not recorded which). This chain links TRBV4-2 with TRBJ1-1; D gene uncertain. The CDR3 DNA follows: TGTGCCAGCAGCCAGGTAGAAGGCGAAGCTTTCTTT. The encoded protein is CASSQVEGEAFF.